The present entry profiles one TCR beta chain with its context. Which cohort a participant joined came from the clinical history participants gave. This specimen belongs to a study of blood T cell repertoires in COVID-19. Across the whole study: Samples came from the United States, Italy and Spain, spanning acute and convalescent COVID-19. PBMCs, B-cell-depleted T cells, or T cells provided the cDNA or gDNA that made up the material.

In the source study's methods: Amplification with reference gene primers provided the estimates of nucleated cell counts. Here immunoSEQ multiplex PCR was the method, and the copy in TCRdb shows in-frame clones only, minus some. V and J calls plus clone size are reproduced from that table; the DNA served to infer D and trimming. The top ten clones hold 2% to 2.5% of a sample with under 300,000 clones, approximately 88% of them seen once. Sequencing used PBMCs or T cells enriched from blood (not recorded which). This sequence was found in a woman aged 40 to 49 with acute COVID-19.

CDR3 amino acids: CASSTRLAGGTSTDTQYF. The CDR3 DNA sequence: TGTGCCAGCAGCACTCGACTAGCGGGGGGCACAAGCACAGATACGCAGTATTTT. The chain uses TRBV7-8 and TRBJ2-3; 13 nucleotides line up with TRBD2. This CDR3 spans 18 amino acids. Germline V gives CDR1 SGHVS, CDR2 FQNEAQ. Trimming at V came to 5 bases and at J to 0 bases, leaving 8 bases not matched to a gene.